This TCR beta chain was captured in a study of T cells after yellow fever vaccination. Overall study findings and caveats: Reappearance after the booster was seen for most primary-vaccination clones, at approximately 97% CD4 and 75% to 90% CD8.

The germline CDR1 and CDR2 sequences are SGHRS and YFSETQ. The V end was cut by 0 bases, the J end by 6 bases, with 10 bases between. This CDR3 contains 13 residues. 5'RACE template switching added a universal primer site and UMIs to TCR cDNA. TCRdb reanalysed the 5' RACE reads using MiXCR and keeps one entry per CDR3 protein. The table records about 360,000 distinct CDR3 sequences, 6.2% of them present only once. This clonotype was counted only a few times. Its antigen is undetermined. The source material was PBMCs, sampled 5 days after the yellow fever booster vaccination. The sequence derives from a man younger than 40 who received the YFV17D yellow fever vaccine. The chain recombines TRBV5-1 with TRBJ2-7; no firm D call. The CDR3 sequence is CASSLGVEGEQYF. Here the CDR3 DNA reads TGCGCCAGCAGCTTGGGCGTGGAAGGCGAGCAGTACTTC.